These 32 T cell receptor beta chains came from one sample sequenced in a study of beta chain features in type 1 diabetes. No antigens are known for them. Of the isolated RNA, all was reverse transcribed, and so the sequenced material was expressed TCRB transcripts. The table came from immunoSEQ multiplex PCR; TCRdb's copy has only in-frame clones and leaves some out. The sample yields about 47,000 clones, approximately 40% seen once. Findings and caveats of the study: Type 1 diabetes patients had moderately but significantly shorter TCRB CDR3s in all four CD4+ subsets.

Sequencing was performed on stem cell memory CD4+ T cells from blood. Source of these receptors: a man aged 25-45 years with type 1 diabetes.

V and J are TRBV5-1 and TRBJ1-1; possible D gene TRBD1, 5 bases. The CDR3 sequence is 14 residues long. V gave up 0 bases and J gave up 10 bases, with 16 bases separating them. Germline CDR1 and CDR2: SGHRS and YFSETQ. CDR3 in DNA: TGCGCCAGCAGCTTGGAAACTCTTCTTAGGGGAGCTTTCTTT. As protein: CASSLETLLRGAFF.

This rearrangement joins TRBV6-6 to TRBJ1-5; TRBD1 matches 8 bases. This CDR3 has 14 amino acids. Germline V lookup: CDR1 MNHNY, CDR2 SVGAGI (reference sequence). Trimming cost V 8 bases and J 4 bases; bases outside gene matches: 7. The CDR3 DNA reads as TGTGCCAGCTCTGTTAGGACAGGGAATCAGCCCCAGCATTTT. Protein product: CASSVRTGNQPQHF.

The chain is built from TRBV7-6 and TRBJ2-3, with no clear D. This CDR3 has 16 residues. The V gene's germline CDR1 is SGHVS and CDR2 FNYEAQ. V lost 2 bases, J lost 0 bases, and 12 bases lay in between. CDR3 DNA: TGTGCCAGCAGCTTAAGGCCATCGACTAGCACAGATACGCAGTATTTT. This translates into CASSLRPSTSTDTQYF.

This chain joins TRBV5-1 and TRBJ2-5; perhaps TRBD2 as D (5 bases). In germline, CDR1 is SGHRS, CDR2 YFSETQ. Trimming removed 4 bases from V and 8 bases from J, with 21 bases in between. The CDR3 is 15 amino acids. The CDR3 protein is CASSAGETRSSTQYF. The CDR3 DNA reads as TGCGCCAGCAGCGCCGGGGAGACGCGGTCGTCAACCCAGTACTTC.

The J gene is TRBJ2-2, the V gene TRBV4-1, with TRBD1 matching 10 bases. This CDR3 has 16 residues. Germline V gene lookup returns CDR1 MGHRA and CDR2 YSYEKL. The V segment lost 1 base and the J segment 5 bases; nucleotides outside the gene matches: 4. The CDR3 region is CASSQGGQGITGELFF. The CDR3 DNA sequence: TGCGCCAGCAGCCAAGGGGGACAGGGGATTACCGGGGAGCTGTTTTTT.

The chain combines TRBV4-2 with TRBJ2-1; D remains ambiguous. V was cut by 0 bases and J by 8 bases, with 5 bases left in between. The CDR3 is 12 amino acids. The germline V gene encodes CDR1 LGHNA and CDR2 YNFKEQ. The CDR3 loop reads CASSQDADEQFF. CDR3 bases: TGTGCCAGCAGCCAAGATGCGGATGAGCAGTTCTTC.

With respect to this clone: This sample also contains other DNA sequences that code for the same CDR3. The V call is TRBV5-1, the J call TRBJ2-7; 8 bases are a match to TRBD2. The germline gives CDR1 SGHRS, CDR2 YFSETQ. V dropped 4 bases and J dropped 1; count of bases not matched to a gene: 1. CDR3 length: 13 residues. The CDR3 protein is CASSLAGSYEQYF. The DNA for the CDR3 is TGCGCCAGCAGCCTAGCGGGTTCCTACGAGCAGTACTTC.

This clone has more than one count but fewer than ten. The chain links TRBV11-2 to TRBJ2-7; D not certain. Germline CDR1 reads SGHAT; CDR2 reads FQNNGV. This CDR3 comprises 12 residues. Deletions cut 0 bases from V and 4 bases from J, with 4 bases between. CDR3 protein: CASSLDSYEQYF. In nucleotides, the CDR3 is TGTGCCAGCAGCTTAGATAGTTACGAGCAGTACTTC.

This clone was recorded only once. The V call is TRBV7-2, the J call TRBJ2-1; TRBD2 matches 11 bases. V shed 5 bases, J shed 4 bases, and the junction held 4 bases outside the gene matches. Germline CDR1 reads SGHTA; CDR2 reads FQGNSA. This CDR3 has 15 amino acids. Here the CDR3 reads CASSITSGSYNEQFF. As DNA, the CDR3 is TGTGCCAGCAGCATAACTAGCGGGAGTTACAATGAGCAGTTCTTC.

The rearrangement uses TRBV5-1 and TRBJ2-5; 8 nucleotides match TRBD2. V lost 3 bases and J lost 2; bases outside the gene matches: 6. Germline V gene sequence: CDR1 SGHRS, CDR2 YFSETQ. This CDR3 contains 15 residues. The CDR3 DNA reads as TGCGCCAGCAGCTCCGAAGGGACTAGACAAGAGACCCAGTACTTC. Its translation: CASSSEGTRQETQYF.

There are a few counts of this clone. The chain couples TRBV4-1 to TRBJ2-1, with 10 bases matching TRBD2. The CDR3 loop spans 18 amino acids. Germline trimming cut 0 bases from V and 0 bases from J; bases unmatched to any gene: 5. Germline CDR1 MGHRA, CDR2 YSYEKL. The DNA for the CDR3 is TGCGCCAGCAGCCAAGAGGGGACTAGCGTTAGCTCCTACAATGAGCAGTTCTTC. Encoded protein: CASSQEGTSVSSYNEQFF.

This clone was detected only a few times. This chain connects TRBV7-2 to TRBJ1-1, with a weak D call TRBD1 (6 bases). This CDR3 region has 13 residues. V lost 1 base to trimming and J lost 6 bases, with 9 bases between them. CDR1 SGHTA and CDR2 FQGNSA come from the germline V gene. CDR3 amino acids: CASSLGGGPEAFF. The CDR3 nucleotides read TGTGCCAGCAGCTTAGGAGGGGGACCTGAAGCTTTCTTT.

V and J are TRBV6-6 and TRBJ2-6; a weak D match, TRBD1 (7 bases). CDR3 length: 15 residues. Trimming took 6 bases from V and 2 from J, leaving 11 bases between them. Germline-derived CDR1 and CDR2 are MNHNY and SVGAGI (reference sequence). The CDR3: CASRPGGTGANVLTF. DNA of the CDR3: TGTGCCAGCAGGCCAGGGGGGACTGGGGCCAACGTCCTGACTTTC.

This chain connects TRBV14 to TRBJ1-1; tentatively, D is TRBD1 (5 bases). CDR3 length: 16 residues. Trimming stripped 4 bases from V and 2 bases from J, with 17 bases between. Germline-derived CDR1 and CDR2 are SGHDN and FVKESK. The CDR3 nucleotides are TGTGCCAGCAGCCGCTACCCCCAGACAGTCAACACTGAAGCTTTCTTT. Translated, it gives CASSRYPQTVNTEAFF.

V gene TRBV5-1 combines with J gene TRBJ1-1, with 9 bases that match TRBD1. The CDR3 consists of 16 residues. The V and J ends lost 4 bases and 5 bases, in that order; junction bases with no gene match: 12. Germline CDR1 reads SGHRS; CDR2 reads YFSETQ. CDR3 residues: CASSLGQGLGNTEAFF. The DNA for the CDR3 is TGCGCCAGCAGCCTCGGACAGGGGCTAGGGAATACTGAAGCTTTCTTT. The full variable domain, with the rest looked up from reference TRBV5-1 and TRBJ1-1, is KAGVTQTPRYLIKTRGQQVTLSCSPISGHRSVSWYQQTPGQGLQFLFEYFSETQRNKGNFPGRFSGRQFSNSRSEMNVSTLELGDSALYLCASSLGQGLGNTEAFFGQGTRLTVV.

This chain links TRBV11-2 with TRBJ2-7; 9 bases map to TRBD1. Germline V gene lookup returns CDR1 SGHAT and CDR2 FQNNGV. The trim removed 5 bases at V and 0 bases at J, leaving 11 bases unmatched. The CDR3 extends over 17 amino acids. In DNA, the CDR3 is TGTGCCAGCAGCGCTAGATTAGGGACAGGGAGCTCCTACGAGCAGTACTTC. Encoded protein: CASSARLGTGSSYEQYF.

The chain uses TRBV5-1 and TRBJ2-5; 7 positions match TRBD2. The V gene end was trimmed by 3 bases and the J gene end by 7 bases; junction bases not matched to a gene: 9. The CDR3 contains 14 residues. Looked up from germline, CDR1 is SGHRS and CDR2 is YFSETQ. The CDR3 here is CASSSTSGGTTQYF. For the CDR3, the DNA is TGCGCCAGCAGCTCCACCTCGGGGGGAACGACCCAGTACTTC.

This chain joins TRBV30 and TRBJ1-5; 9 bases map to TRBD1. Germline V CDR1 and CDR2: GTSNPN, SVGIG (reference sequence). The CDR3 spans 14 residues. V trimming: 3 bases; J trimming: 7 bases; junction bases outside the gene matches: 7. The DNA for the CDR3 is TGTGCCTGGAGGGGAACAGGGGGCCGGCAGCCCCAGCATTTT. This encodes CAWRGTGGRQPQHF.

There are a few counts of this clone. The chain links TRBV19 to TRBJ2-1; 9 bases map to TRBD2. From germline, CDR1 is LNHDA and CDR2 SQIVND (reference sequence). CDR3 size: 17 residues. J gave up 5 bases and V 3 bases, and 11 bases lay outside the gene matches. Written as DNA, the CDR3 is TGTGCCAGTAGTATTCGGTCGGGACTAGCCATTCACAATGAGCAGTTCTTC. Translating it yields CASSIRSGLAIHNEQFF. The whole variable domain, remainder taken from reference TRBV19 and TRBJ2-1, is DGGITQSPKYLFRKEGQNVTLSCEQNLNHDAMYWYRQDPGQGLRLIYYSQIVNDFQKGDIAEGYSVSREKKESFPLTVTSAQKNPTAFYLCASSIRSGLAIHNEQFFGPGTRLTVL.

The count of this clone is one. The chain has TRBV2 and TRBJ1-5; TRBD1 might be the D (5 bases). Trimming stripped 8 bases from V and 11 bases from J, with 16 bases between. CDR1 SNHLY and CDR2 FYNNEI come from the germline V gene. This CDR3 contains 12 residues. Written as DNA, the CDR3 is TGTGCCAGCGCGGGGCTTGGTGGTACCCAGCATTTT. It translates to CASAGLGGTQHF.

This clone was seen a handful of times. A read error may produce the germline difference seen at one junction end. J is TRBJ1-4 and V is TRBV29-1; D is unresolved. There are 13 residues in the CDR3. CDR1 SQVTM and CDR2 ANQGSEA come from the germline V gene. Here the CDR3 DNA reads TGCAGCGTCCTAAGAGGCCCGAATGGAAAACTGTTTTTT. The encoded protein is CSVLRGPNGKLFF. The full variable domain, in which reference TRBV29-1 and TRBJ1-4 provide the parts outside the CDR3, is SAVISQKPSRDICQRGTSLTIQCQVDSQVTMMFWYRQQPGQSLTLIATANQGSEATYESGFVIDKFPISRPNLTFSTLTVSNMSPEDSSIYLCSVLRGPNGKLFFGSGTQLSVL.

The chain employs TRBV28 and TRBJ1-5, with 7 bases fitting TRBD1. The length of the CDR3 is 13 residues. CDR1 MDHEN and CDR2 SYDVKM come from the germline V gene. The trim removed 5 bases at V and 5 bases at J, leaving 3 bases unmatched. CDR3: CASSDRADQPQHF. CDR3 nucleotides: TGTGCCAGCAGTGACAGGGCGGATCAGCCCCAGCATTTT.

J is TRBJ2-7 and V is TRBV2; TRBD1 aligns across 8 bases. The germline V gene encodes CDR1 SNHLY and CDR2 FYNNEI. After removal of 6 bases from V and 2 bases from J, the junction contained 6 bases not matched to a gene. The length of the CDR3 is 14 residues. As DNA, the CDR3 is TGTGCCAGCAGGGACCACAGGGGGACCTACGAGCAGTACTTC. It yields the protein CASRDHRGTYEQYF.

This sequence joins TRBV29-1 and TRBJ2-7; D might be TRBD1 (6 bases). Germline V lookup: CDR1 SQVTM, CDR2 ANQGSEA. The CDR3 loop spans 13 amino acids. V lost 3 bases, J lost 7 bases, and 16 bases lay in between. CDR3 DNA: TGCAGCGTTGAGCCGGGACATGGGAAAGAGCAGTACTTC. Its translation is CSVEPGHGKEQYF.

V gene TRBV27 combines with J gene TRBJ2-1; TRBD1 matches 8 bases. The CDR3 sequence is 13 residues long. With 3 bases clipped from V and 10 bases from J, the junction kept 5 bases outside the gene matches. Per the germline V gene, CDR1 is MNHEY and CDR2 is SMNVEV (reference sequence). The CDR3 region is CASSFRGRKEQFF. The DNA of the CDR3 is TGTGCCAGCAGTTTCAGGGGGCGCAAAGAGCAGTTCTTC.

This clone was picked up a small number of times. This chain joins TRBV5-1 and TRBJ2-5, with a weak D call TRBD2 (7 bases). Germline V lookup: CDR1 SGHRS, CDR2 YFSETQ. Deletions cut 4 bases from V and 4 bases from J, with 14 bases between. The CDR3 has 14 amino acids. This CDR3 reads CASSDPGGGETQYF. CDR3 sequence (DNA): TGCGCCAGCAGCGACCCGGGGGGCGGAGAGACCCAGTACTTC.

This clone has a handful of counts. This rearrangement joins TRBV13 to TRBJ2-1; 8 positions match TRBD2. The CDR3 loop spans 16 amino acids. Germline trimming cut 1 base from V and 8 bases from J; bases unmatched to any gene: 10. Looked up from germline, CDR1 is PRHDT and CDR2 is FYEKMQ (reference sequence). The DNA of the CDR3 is TGTGCCAGCAGCTTAGTTGGGGTAGCGGGACGAGATGAGCAGTTCTTC. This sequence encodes CASSLVGVAGRDEQFF.

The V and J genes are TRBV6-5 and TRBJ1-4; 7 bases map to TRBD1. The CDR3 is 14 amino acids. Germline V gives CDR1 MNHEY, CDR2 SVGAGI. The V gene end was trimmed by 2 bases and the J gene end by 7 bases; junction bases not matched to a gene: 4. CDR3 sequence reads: CASSYIRGIEKLFF. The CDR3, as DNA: TGTGCCAGCAGTTACATCAGGGGGATTGAAAAACTGTTTTTT.

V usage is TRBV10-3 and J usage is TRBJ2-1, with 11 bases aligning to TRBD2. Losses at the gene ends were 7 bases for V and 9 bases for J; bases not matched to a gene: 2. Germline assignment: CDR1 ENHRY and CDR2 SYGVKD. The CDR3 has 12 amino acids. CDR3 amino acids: CAITGLAGEQFF. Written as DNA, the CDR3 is TGTGCCATCACTGGACTAGCGGGTGAGCAGTTCTTC.

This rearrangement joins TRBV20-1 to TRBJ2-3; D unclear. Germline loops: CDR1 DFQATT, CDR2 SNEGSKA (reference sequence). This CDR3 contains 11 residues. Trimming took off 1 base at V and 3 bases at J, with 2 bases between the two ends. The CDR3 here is CSARVTDTQYF. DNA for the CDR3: TGCAGTGCTAGAGTAACAGATACGCAGTATTTT.

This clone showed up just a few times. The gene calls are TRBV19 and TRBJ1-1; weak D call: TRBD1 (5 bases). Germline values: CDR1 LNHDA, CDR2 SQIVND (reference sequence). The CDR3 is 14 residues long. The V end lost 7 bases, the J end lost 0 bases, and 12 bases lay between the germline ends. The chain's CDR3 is CASTKTAMNTEAFF. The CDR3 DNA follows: TGTGCCAGTACCAAGACAGCTATGAACACTGAAGCTTTCTTT.

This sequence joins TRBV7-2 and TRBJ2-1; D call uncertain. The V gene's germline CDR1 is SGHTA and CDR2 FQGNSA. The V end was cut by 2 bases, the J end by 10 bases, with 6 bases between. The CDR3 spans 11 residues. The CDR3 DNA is TGTGCCAGCAGCTTATATCGGGAGCAGTTCTTC. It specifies CASSLYREQFF.